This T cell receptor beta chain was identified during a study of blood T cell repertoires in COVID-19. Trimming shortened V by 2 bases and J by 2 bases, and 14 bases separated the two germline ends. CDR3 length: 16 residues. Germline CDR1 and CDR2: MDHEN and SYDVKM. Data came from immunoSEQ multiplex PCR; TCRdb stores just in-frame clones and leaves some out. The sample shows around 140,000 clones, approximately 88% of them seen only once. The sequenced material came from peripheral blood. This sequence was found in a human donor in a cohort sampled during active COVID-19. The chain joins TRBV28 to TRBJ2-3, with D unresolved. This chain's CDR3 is CASSLVPNSYTDTQYF. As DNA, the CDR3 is TGTGCCAGCAGTTTAGTTCCGAATTCCTACACAGATACGCAGTATTTT.